These 20 T cell receptor beta chains were sequenced from one sample in a study of CD8 T cells in Susac syndrome (dated by TCRdb to the late 2010s). Library prep was done by the immunoSEQ multiplex PCR assay. RNA was extracted using the RNeasy kit, and about 0.45 to 1 microgram was reverse transcribed with random hexamers. TCRdb ran its own pipeline on the public reads, namely fastp trimming at Q25 and MiXCR clone calling, and kept in-frame beta chains. One record per CDR3 amino acid sequence lists the most common genes and DNA. The table for this sample lists 85,000 to 90,000 distinct CDR3 sequences; roughly 93% of them were counted only once. The ten most abundant clones make up over 0.25% of the sample. The sample taken for sequencing was CD8+ T cells from PBMCs. The receptors were sampled from a human donor in good health.

This chain connects TRBV6-4 to TRBJ1-5; 10 bases agree with TRBD1. The CDR3 is 16 amino acids. Germline CDR1 and CDR2: MRHNA and SNTAGT. Unmatched junction bases numbered 11, after V lost 6 bases and J lost 6 bases. The CDR3 loop reads CASSPATGGGSQPQHF. CDR3 sequence (DNA): TGTGCCAGCAGCCCCGCGACAGGGGGCGGGAGTCAGCCCCAGCATTTT.

This clonotype showed up just once. The chain couples TRBV12-3 or TRBV12-4 to TRBJ2-7; the match to TRBD1 covers 9 bases. The CDR3 length is 16 residues. V lost 5 bases to trimming and J lost 0 bases; unmatched junction nucleotides: 8. CDR3 region: CASSPVWTGVSYEQYF. The CDR3 DNA is TGTGCCAGCAGTCCAGTCTGGACAGGGGTCTCCTACGAGCAGTACTTC.

The gene calls are TRBV5-1 and TRBJ2-7; D is perhaps TRBD1 (6 bases). V lost 1 base and J 0 bases, leaving 11 bases between the germline ends. CDR3 length: 15 amino acids. In germline, CDR1 is SGHRS, CDR2 YFSETQ. The CDR3 bases are TGCGCCAGCAGCTTGTCTCCAGGGGACTCCTACGAGCAGTACTTC. Amino acids: CASSLSPGDSYEQYF. The entire variable domain, with the rest obtained from reference TRBV5-1 and TRBJ2-7, is as follows: KAGVTQTPRYLIKTRGQQVTLSCSPISGHRSVSWYQQTPGQGLQFLFEYFSETQRNKGNFPGRFSGRQFSNSRSEMNVSTLELGDSALYLCASSLSPGDSYEQYFGPGTRLTVT.

This clonotype was picked up one time. The gene calls are TRBV12-2 and TRBJ1-4; the table's D call of TRBD1 was not tested on the DNA. TRBV12-2 is deemed a pseudogene. The CDR3 spans 17 residues. The CDR3 nucleotides read TGTGCAAGTCGCTTTGGCGGGACCCTAGGGGCCAATGAAAAACTGTTTTTT. This translates into CASRFGGTLGANEKLFF.

The CDR3 reads CASNHGVTNTGELFF. CDR3 in DNA: TGTGCCAGCAACCACGGGGTAACGAACACCGGGGAGCTGTTTTTT. This chain connects TRBV6-5 to TRBJ2-2; a possible D gene is TRBD2 (5 bases). The V and J ends lost 7 bases and 0 bases respectively, with 12 bases between them. This CDR3 is 15 amino acids long. Germline CDR1 MNHEY, CDR2 SVGAGI.

This sequence joins TRBV1 and TRBJ2-3; TRBD2 is the table's D call and was not checked against the DNA. TRBV1 is flagged as a pseudogene. The CDR3 covers 15 residues. CDR3 protein: CTSSQGLGGTDTQYF. Written as DNA, the CDR3 is TGCACCAGCAGCCAAGGACTAGGTGGCACAGATACGCAGTATTTT.

The chain links TRBV13 to TRBJ2-7; D is unclear. V lost 4 bases, J lost 0 bases, and 13 bases lay in between. CDR3 length: 15 residues. The germline V gene encodes CDR1 PRHDT and CDR2 FYEKMQ (reference sequence). Written as DNA, the CDR3 is TGTGCCAGCAGCTGGGTTTTAACAAGCTCCTACGAGCAGTACTTC. This encodes CASSWVLTSSYEQYF.

The V and J genes are TRBV7-9 and TRBJ1-2, with D maybe TRBD1 (5 bases). Looked up from germline, CDR1 is SEHNR and CDR2 is FQNEAQ (reference sequence). With 5 bases removed from V and 6 bases from J, the gap between germline ends came to 13 bases. CDR3 length: 13 residues. The DNA of the CDR3 is TGTGCCAGCAGCCCAGCCATACAGGATGGCTACACCTTC. This gives the protein CASSPAIQDGYTF.

The chain couples TRBV19 to TRBJ2-1; tentatively, D is TRBD1 or TRBD2 (5 bases each). Per the germline V gene, CDR1 is LNHDA and CDR2 is SQIVND (reference sequence). The CDR3 is 13 residues long. Deletions cut 5 bases from V and 4 bases from J, with 9 bases between. The CDR3 coding sequence is TGTGCCAGTAGTTCCGGGGCTTACAATGAGCAGTTCTTC. It is translated as CASSSGAYNEQFF.

The gene calls are TRBV27 and TRBJ2-3; D could derive from TRBD1 or TRBD2 (5 bases each). Germline V lookup: CDR1 MNHEY, CDR2 SMNVEV (reference sequence). The CDR3 contains 15 residues. V lost 5 bases, J lost 0 bases, and 12 bases lay in between. CDR3 DNA: TGTGCCAGCAGTGTCGGGGACCTTAGCACAGATACGCAGTATTTT. This codes for CASSVGDLSTDTQYF.

V gene TRBV7-6 combines with J gene TRBJ2-6; possible D gene TRBD1, 6 bases. Trimming stripped 5 bases from V and 1 base from J, with 12 bases between. CDR3 length equals 16 residues. Germline values: CDR1 SGHVS, CDR2 FNYEAQ. CDR3: CASSHRQVSGANVLTF. The CDR3 nucleotides are TGTGCCAGCAGCCACAGACAGGTTTCTGGGGCCAACGTCCTGACTTTC. The full variable domain, completed using reference TRBV7-6 and TRBJ2-6, is GAGVSQSPRYKVTKRGQDVALRCDPISGHVSLYWYRQALGQGPEFLTYFNYEAQQDKSGLPNDRFSAERPEGSISTLTIQRTEQRDSAMYRCASSHRQVSGANVLTFGAGSRLTVL.

This rearrangement joins TRBV27 to TRBJ1-2, with D perhaps matching TRBD1 (5 bases). V gave up 1 base and J gave up 2 bases, with 5 bases separating them. The CDR3 is 13 amino acids. The germline CDR1 and CDR2 sequences are MNHEY and SMNVEV (reference sequence). The CDR3 protein is CASSLYRNYGYTF. Written as DNA, the CDR3 is TGTGCCAGCAGTTTATACAGGAACTATGGCTACACCTTC.

The V and J genes are TRBV5-1 and TRBJ2-7; D is ambiguous. From germline, CDR1 is SGHRS and CDR2 YFSETQ. With 0 bases removed from V and 4 bases from J, the gap between germline ends came to 11 bases. CDR3 size: 14 residues. CDR3 bases: TGCGCCAGCAGCTTGGTGATCGGTAGATACGAGCAGTACTTC. This sequence encodes CASSLVIGRYEQYF.

This clonotype was seen a handful of times. The genes are TRBV5-4 and TRBJ2-1; TRBD2 aligns across 8 bases. There are 14 residues in the CDR3. Germline values: CDR1 SGHNT, CDR2 YYREEE (reference sequence). V was clipped by 1 base and J by 4 bases; unmatched bases: 1. The CDR3 region has the DNA TGTGCCAGCAGCTTGCGGGGGGGGTACAATGAGCAGTTCTTC. It translates to CASSLRGGYNEQFF. The variable domain in full, completed from reference TRBV5-4 and TRBJ2-1, reads ETGVTQSPTHLIKTRGQQVTLRCSSQSGHNTVSWYQQALGQGPQFIFQYYREEENGRGNFPPRFSGLQFPNYSSELNVNALELDDSALYLCASSLRGGYNEQFFGPGTRLTVL.

The chain links TRBV9 to TRBJ2-1, with 10 bases that match TRBD1. With 4 bases clipped from V and 15 bases from J, the junction kept 7 bases outside the gene matches. This CDR3 spans 12 amino acids. CDR1 is SGDLS, CDR2 YYNGEE, per germline. The CDR3 is CASSSRQGAAFF. The CDR3 DNA follows: TGTGCCAGCAGCAGTCGACAGGGGGCTGCGTTCTTC.

The table lists this clonotype with a count of one. The chain has TRBV4-2 and TRBJ1-2; D is possibly TRBD1 (5 bases). This CDR3 comprises 11 residues. V was pared by 3 bases and J by 8 bases, with 7 bases between. In germline, CDR1 is LGHNA, CDR2 YNFKEQ. The CDR3 loop is CASSQSGGYTF. CDR3 DNA: TGTGCCAGCAGCCAGTCAGGGGGCTACACCTTC.

This clonotype was seen only once. The gene calls are TRBV12-3 or TRBV12-4 and TRBJ2-3; possibly TRBD1 for D (6 bases). The germline V and J ends were trimmed by 5 bases and 5 bases, with 14 bases remaining between them. CDR3 length: 14 amino acids. The CDR3 coding sequence is TGTGCCAGCAGTCGCCGACAGGCGGGAGATACGCAGTATTTT. Amino acid sequence: CASSRRQAGDTQYF.

V usage is TRBV5-1 and J usage is TRBJ2-7; tentatively, D is TRBD2 (6 bases). Germline values: CDR1 SGHRS, CDR2 YFSETQ. Trimming shortened V by 3 bases and J by 0 bases, and 10 bases separated the two germline ends. This CDR3 has 14 amino acids. CDR3 sequence reads: CASSWDLSSYEQYF. The CDR3 DNA reads as TGCGCCAGCAGCTGGGACTTAAGCTCCTACGAGCAGTACTTC.

V is TRBV6-1 and J is TRBJ1-4; TRBD1 might be the D (5 bases). The CDR3 contains 14 residues. Germline-derived CDR1 and CDR2 are MNHNS and SASEGT. The V gene lost 5 bases and the J gene lost 5 bases, with 12 bases spanning the gap. The CDR3 sequence is CASSPDWGNEKLFF. The DNA of the CDR3 is TGTGCCAGCAGTCCGGACTGGGGGAATGAAAAACTGTTTTTT.

CDR3 sequence reads: CASSFGQDQYF. The CDR3, as DNA: TGCGCCAGCAGCTTTGGACAGGACCAGTACTTC. The chain employs TRBV5-1 and TRBJ2-7; 7 bases agree with TRBD1. This CDR3 has 11 amino acids. The V segment lost 2 bases and the J segment 10 bases; nucleotides outside the gene matches: 3. From germline, CDR1 is SGHRS and CDR2 YFSETQ.